This T cell receptor beta chain was identified in a study of cytotoxic CD8 clonotypes in ibrutinib-treated CLL. Trimming took off 2 bases at V and 6 bases at J, with 11 bases between the two ends. This CDR3 region has 13 residues. Germline V gene data show CDR1 as MNHEY and CDR2 as SMNVEV (reference sequence). Comment on this clone: Its antigen is still unknown.

Data came from immunoSEQ multiplex PCR; TCRdb stores just in-frame clones and leaves some out. The sample has about 300,000 clones, around 69% seen once. Study-level findings and limits: Circulating CD8+ T-cell counts were tracked by baseline clonality, which exceeded that of age-matched healthy donors.

The sample here was PBMCs, taken at disease progression, from a patient treated with ibrutinib. This sequence joins TRBV27 and TRBJ2-7; D may match TRBD1 or TRBD2 (5 bases each). The source is a human donor with chronic lymphocytic leukemia. The CDR3: CASSLQGRSEQYF. The DNA of the CDR3 is TGTGCCAGCAGTTTACAGGGACGAAGCGAGCAGTACTTC.